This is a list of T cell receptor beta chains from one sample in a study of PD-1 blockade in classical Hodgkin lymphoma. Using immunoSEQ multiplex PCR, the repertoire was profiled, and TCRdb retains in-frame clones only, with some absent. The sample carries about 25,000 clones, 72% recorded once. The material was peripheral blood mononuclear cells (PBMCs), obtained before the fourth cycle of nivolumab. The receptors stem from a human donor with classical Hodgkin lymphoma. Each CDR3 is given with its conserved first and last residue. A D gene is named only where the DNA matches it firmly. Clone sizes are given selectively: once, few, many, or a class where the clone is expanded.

TGTGCCAGCAGCGTAGATCAGGGGGGCGAGCAGTACTTC,CASSVDQGGEQYF,medium-sized,13,TRBJ2-7,.,TRBV9
TGTGCCAGCAGGCTCACAGCGGGGGGGCGGGAGACCCAGTACTTC,CASRLTAGGRETQYF,.,15,TRBJ2-5,TRBD2,TRBV6-6
TGTGCCAGCAGCTTGCGAGCGGGGCTGAACACCGGGGAGCTGTTTTTT,CASSLRAGLNTGELFF,.,16,TRBJ2-2,TRBD2,TRBV5-5
TGCGCCAGCAGCTGGACAGGGGTGAACGAAGCTTTCTTT,CASSWTGVNEAFF,.,13,TRBJ1-1,TRBD1,TRBV5-1
TGTGCCAGCAGGAAGGGCCCAAACACTGAAGCTTTCTTT,CASRKGPNTEAFF,.,13,TRBJ1-1,.,TRBV19
TGTGCCAGCAGACCCCGGGACCAGGGGTCCTACGAGCAGTACTTC,CASRPRDQGSYEQYF,once,15,TRBJ2-7,.,TRBV6-6
TGCGCCAGCAGCTTGGCGACAGGGGTGGAGACCCAGTACTTC,CASSLATGVETQYF,.,14,TRBJ2-5,TRBD1,TRBV5-1
TGTGCCAGCTCACCACCGGGGCCGGGGGGCACCATATATTTT,CASSPPGPGGTIYF,.,14,TRBJ1-3,.,TRBV18
TGTGCCAGCATGTCCGGGAATAATCAGCCCCAGCATTTT,CASMSGNNQPQHF,.,13,TRBJ1-5,.,TRBV6-1
TGTGCCAGCAGCTTAACCGGGACACCCCAAGAGACCCAGTACTTC,CASSLTGTPQETQYF,.,15,TRBJ2-5,.,TRBV7-6
TGCGCCAGCAGCTTGGGGGCGGAGGGCGAAAAACTGTTTTTT,CASSLGAEGEKLFF,.,14,TRBJ1-4,.,TRBV5-1
TGTGCCAGCAATAGTTTTGCCCTTCGACAGGGGCACTATGGCTACACCTTC,CASNSFALRQGHYGYTF,.,17,TRBJ1-2,TRBD1,TRBV28
TGTGCCAGCAGGGTGGGGGCCGGTGGGACACTAGAGGAGACCCAGTACTTC,CASRVGAGGTLEETQYF,.,17,TRBJ2-5,.,TRBV28
TGTGCCAGCAGTTATGGCAGGGGGAACACTGAAGCTTTCTTT,CASSYGRGNTEAFF,.,14,TRBJ1-1,.,TRBV7-2
TGTGCCAGCAGTTCCACAGCGGCGGGTGAGCAGTTCTTC,CASSSTAAGEQFF,large,13,TRBJ2-1,.,TRBV27
TGTGCCAGCTCACCACCGGGACAGGTTAGTGCCGGGACAGGGAGGGAGACCCAGTACTTC,CASSPPGQVSAGTGRETQYF,.,20,TRBJ2-5,TRBD1,TRBV18
TGTGCCATACGGAGACAGGGCGGCGACACTGAAGCTTTCTTT,CAIRRQGGDTEAFF,.,14,TRBJ1-1,TRBD1,TRBV10-3
TGTGCCAGCAGCTTAGCGCCGAGGGGTGGTCCCTATGGCTACACCTTC,CASSLAPRGGPYGYTF,.,16,TRBJ1-2,.,TRBV7-7
TGTGCCAGCAGCGTAACCGGGACAGGGTCGCAACAGACCCAGTACTTC,CASSVTGTGSQQTQYF,.,16,TRBJ2-5,TRBD1,TRBV2
TGTGCCAGTAGTACCCAGGGCCTCCAAGAGACCCAGTACTTC,CASSTQGLQETQYF,.,14,TRBJ2-5,.,TRBV19
TGTGCCAGCAGTGTAGGGGGAAGGACTACAGATACGCAGTATTTT,CASSVGGRTTDTQYF,.,15,TRBJ2-3,.,TRBV2
TGTGCCAGTAGGGGCGACACCGGGGAGCTGTTTTTT,CASRGDTGELFF,.,12,TRBJ2-2,.,TRBV2
TGCGCCAGCAGCTTGGCCGGGCAGGGCTCGGAGACCCAGTACTTC,CASSLAGQGSETQYF,.,15,TRBJ2-5,.,TRBV5-1
TGTGCCAGCCGGGACAGAGTGTATGGCGAGCAGTACTTC,CASRDRVYGEQYF,few,13,TRBJ2-7,TRBD1,TRBV6-6
TGCGCCAGCAACATAGCGGGGGGGCCTGGAGAGACCCAGTACTTC,CASNIAGGPGETQYF,.,15,TRBJ2-5,TRBD2,TRBV5-1
TGTGCCAGCAACCCAGGGGGCGGAGGTGAAGCTTTCTTT,CASNPGGGGEAFF,once,13,TRBJ1-1,TRBD1,TRBV7-2
TGTGCCAGCAGTGAGGGACTTGAGCCCGGGGAGCTGTTTTTT,CASSEGLEPGELFF,.,14,TRBJ2-2,.,TRBV6-1
TGTGCCAGCAGTTACTATAGGGGGACTGAAGCTTTCTTT,CASSYYRGTEAFF,.,13,TRBJ1-1,.,TRBV6-7
TGTGCCAGCAGCTCGGATGGGGCTATGTATAATTCACCCCTCCACTTT,CASSSDGAMYNSPLHF,.,16,TRBJ1-6,.,TRBV5-6
TGTGCCAGCAGATCCCCCGGGAAGAACACTGAAGCTTTCTTT,CASRSPGKNTEAFF,few,14,TRBJ1-1,.,TRBV2
TGTGCCAGCAGCGAAGCCGTGACGGCATCTAATGAAAAACTGTTTTTT,CASSEAVTASNEKLFF,once,16,TRBJ1-4,.,TRBV14
TGTGCCAGCAGCCAAGGGGGGCGGGCTGAAAAACTGTTTTTT,CASSQGGRAEKLFF,once,14,TRBJ1-4,.,TRBV4-2
TGTGCCAGCAGCTTTATCCTGAACACTGAAGCTTTCTTT,CASSFILNTEAFF,.,13,TRBJ1-1,.,TRBV5-4
TGTGCCAGCAGCCCGTCGAACACCGGGGAGCTGTTTTTT,CASSPSNTGELFF,.,13,TRBJ2-2,.,TRBV7-3
TGTGCCAGCAGTTCGCCAGGGTTAAGCACTGAAGCTTTCTTT,CASSSPGLSTEAFF,.,14,TRBJ1-1,.,TRBV27
TGTGCCACCAGCAGAGATGAGGGGCTTCTGGGACAGGGCAATTCACCCCTCCACTTT,CATSRDEGLLGQGNSPLHF,few,19,TRBJ1-6,TRBD1,TRBV15
TGCGCCAGCAGCCCACCTAGGACGGCGAACACCGGGGAGCTGTTTTTT,CASSPPRTANTGELFF,.,16,TRBJ2-2,.,TRBV4-3
TGTGCCAGCAGCTTAGATTCCTCTGGGGCCAACGTCCTGACTTTC,CASSLDSSGANVLTF,.,15,TRBJ2-6,.,TRBV7-2
TGTGCCAGCAGCTTAACCAGTCAATTGAACACTGAAGCTTTCTTT,CASSLTSQLNTEAFF,medium-sized,15,TRBJ1-1,.,TRBV7-3
TGTGCCAGCAGCTTGGAAGTGGCTAGCGGGTACAATGAGCAGTTCTTC,CASSLEVASGYNEQFF,.,16,TRBJ2-1,TRBD2,TRBV5-6
TGTGCCAGCTGGGGGGCCCGGCAAGAGACCCAGTACTTC,CASWGARQETQYF,few,13,TRBJ2-5,.,TRBV6-4
TGTGCCAGCAGCTTAGGTCCCGAGACCCAATATGGCTACACCTTC,CASSLGPETQYGYTF,.,15,TRBJ1-2,.,TRBV7-2
TGTGCCTGGGGGACCCCTCCCGGGGAGCTGTTTTTT,CAWGTPPGELFF,.,12,TRBJ2-2,.,TRBV7-2
TGTGCCAGCAGCTTGGGACTAGCGGGGGGCGAGGAGACCCAGTACTTC,CASSLGLAGGEETQYF,few,16,TRBJ2-5,TRBD2,TRBV5-8
TGTGCCAGCAGTAGGGCAGGGATAAACCGCGACACCTTC,CASSRAGINRDTF,few,13,TRBJ1-2,.,TRBV5-6